This T cell receptor beta chain was found in a study of cytomegalovirus exposure and HLA in healthy donors. The study's findings and limits: Presence/absence analyses supposed approximately even sequencing depth among donors. Generally TCR sequences proved uncommon, though certain public TCRs appeared in numerous donors.

The length of the CDR3 is 11 residues. The germline V and J ends were trimmed by 5 bases and 5 bases, with 4 bases remaining between them. Looked up from germline, CDR1 is MNHNY and CDR2 is SVGAGI (reference sequence). On this clone: The antigen remains unidentified.

PCR was performed using 60 Vbeta and 13 Jbeta primers. TCRdb's table, derived via immunoSEQ multiplex PCR, lists solely in-frame clones and lacks some. The sample includes 120,000 to 150,000 clones, more than 60% of them seen just once. The chain links TRBV6-6 to TRBJ2-1; D is unresolved. The sequenced sample was PBMCs. The sequence was collected from a female donor in good health and CMV-seronegative. CDR3 sequence: CASSPDNEQFF. The CDR3 DNA is TGTGCCAGCAGTCCCGACAATGAGCAGTTCTTC.